Listed below are T cell receptor beta chains from one sample, sequenced in a study of T cell responses to AZD1222 COVID-19 vaccine. Assay: immunoSEQ multiplex PCR; the TCRdb copy retains only in-frame clones and omits some. The data hold roughly 120,000 clones, with 70% to 90% observed a single time. The material sequenced was peripheral blood, taken on day 0 of MenACWY control vaccination. The source is an adult in good health. Both conserved end residues are part of each CDR3. A D gene is named only where the DNA matches it firmly. Clone sizes are given selectively: once, few, many, or a class where the clone is expanded.

NA	TRBV10-3	TRBD1	TRBJ2-1	CAISELGQYNEQFF	TGTGCCATCAGTGAGTTGGGACAGTACAATGAGCAGTTCTTC
once	TRBV6-5	NA	TRBJ1-2	CASSYARVGYGYTF	TGTGCCAGCAGTTACGCCAGGGTCGGCTATGGCTACACCTTC
NA	TRBV11-2	TRBD1	TRBJ1-2	CASSRTGGNYGYTF	TGTGCCAGCAGCCGGACAGGAGGAAACTATGGCTACACCTTC
NA	TRBV19	NA	TRBJ1-2	CASSIGGQNYGYTF	TGTGCCAGTAGTATCGGTGGGCAGAACTATGGCTACACCTTC
once	TRBV29-1	NA	TRBJ2-1	CSVEPAGEQFF	TGCAGCGTTGAACCTGCGGGTGAGCAGTTCTTC
NA	TRBV2	NA	TRBJ1-2	CASHKDGSYGYTF	TGTGCCTCCCATAAGGATGGTTCCTATGGCTACACCTTC
NA	TRBV7-9	NA	TRBJ1-2	CASSARQHSGYTF	TGTGCCAGCAGCGCCAGACAACACAGTGGCTACACCTTC
NA	TRBV7-2	NA	TRBJ1-2	CTSGGGFYGYTF	TGTACCAGTGGGGGAGGATTTTATGGCTACACCTTC
once	TRBV6-5	NA	TRBJ1-4	CASSSRGGEKLFF	TGTGCCAGCAGCAGCCGGGGGGGTGAAAAACTGTTTTTT
NA	TRBV29-1	NA	TRBJ2-7	CSVSGSPSQRRYEQYF	TGCAGCGTTTCCGGGTCCCCCTCTCAACGGCGGTACGAGCAGTACTTC
NA	TRBV7-2	NA	TRBJ2-3	CASSSLGRRAGDTQYF	TGTGCCAGCAGCTCCCTGGGACGGAGGGCAGGAGATACGCAGTATTTT
NA	TRBV6-5	NA	TRBJ1-1	CASSSTRNTEAFF	TGTGCCAGCAGTTCAACCCGGAACACTGAAGCTTTCTTT
NA	TRBV7-3	NA	TRBJ1-6	CASSLMDNSPLHF	TGTGCCAGCAGCTTAATGGATAATTCACCCCTCCACTTT
NA	TRBV19	TRBD2	TRBJ2-1	CASSIQLAGGRNEQFF	TGTGCCAGTAGTATCCAACTAGCGGGGGGGCGGAATGAGCAGTTCTTC
NA	TRBV6-5	TRBD2	TRBJ2-1	CASSFGGGAYNEQFF	TGTGCCAGCAGTTTTGGCGGGGGGGCCTACAATGAGCAGTTCTTC
NA	TRBV14	NA	TRBJ2-2	CASSASPAGSNTGELFF	TGTGCCAGCAGCGCTAGCCCGGCCGGTTCGAACACCGGGGAGCTGTTTTTT
NA	TRBV19	NA	TRBJ1-5	CASSMAGPNQPQHF	TGTGCCAGTAGTATGGCAGGGCCCAATCAGCCCCAGCATTTT
NA	TRBV29-1	TRBD1	TRBJ2-7	CSVFGDRPYEQYF	TGCAGCGTTTTTGGGGACAGACCCTACGAGCAGTACTTC
NA	TRBV5-1	TRBD2	TRBJ2-7	CASSKTILAGGPYEQYF	TGCGCCAGCAGCAAAACCATCCTAGCGGGGGGGCCCTACGAGCAGTACTTC
NA	TRBV12-3/TRBV12-4	TRBD1	TRBJ1-1	CASTRTGEAFF	TGTGCCAGCACCCGGACAGGGGAAGCTTTCTTT
NA	TRBV5-1	TRBD1	TRBJ1-1	CASSLGTDNLEAFF	TGCGCCAGCAGCTTAGGGACAGATAACCTTGAAGCTTTCTTT
NA	TRBV5-1	NA	TRBJ1-1	CASSLGTVNTEAFF	TGCGCCAGCAGCTTAGGGACGGTAAACACTGAAGCTTTCTTT
NA	TRBV7-2	NA	TRBJ1-4	CASSLWVGQGGEKLFF	TGTGCCAGCAGCTTATGGGTCGGTCAGGGAGGTGAAAAACTGTTTTTT
NA	TRBV11-2	NA	TRBJ1-1	CASSLGRSTGTEAFF	TGTGCCAGCAGCTTAGGCAGGTCCACAGGAACTGAAGCTTTCTTT
once	TRBV19	NA	TRBJ1-1	CASSMRPGEAFF	TGTGCCAGTAGTATGCGTCCGGGAGAAGCTTTCTTT
NA	TRBV2	NA	TRBJ2-3	CASSDPPDTQYF	TGTGCCAGCAGTGATCCCCCAGATACGCAGTATTTT
NA	TRBV3-1/TRBV3-2	TRBD1	TRBJ2-5	CASSLDRGRGETQYF	TGTGCCAGCAGCCTTGACAGGGGGAGAGGAGAGACCCAGTACTTC
NA	TRBV5-6	TRBD1	TRBJ1-2	CASSWGQQGGYTF	TGTGCCAGCAGCTGGGGACAGCAAGGGGGCTACACCTTC
NA	TRBV5-1	TRBD1	TRBJ1-2	CASSLGVQGRGYGYTF	TGCGCCAGCAGCTTGGGAGTACAGGGGAGGGGCTATGGCTACACCTTC
NA	TRBV4-3	TRBD2	TRBJ2-5	CASSQGRAETQYF	TGCGCCAGCAGCCAGGGGAGGGCAGAGACCCAGTACTTC
NA	TRBV12-3/TRBV12-4	NA	TRBJ1-6	CASSLIDNSPLHF	TGTGCCAGCAGTTTAATAGATAATTCACCCCTCCACTTT
NA	TRBV4-1	NA	TRBJ1-1	CASSQDAGTATEAFF	TGCGCCAGCAGCCAAGATGCGGGGACCGCCACTGAAGCTTTCTTT
NA	TRBV30	NA	TRBJ1-2	CASSRGGSLVYGYTF	TGTGCCTCCTCCCGGGGGGGATCCCTAGTCTATGGCTACACCTTC
NA	TRBV28	NA	TRBJ2-7	CASLERRGTYEQYF	TGTGCCAGCCTCGAACGACGAGGGACTTACGAGCAGTACTTC
NA	TRBV7-9	NA	TRBJ2-7	CASSPTQGPNEQYF	TGTGCCAGCAGCCCTACCCAGGGGCCTAACGAGCAGTACTTC
NA	TRBV5-1	TRBD1	TRBJ2-5	CATSRGTGEETQYF	TGCGCCACCTCCCGGGGAACAGGGGAAGAGACCCAGTACTTC
NA	TRBV10-3	NA	TRBJ2-7	CAISDRTAAPNPYEQYF	TGTGCCATCAGTGATCGGACAGCCGCTCCCAATCCCTACGAGCAGTACTTC
NA	TRBV14	NA	TRBJ2-7	CASSQDDGRFYEQYF	TGTGCCAGCAGCCAAGATGACGGGCGTTTCTACGAGCAGTACTTC
NA	TRBV4-1	NA	TRBJ2-3	CASSQYRETTQYF	TGCGCCAGCAGCCAATACCGAGAGACCACGCAGTATTTT
NA	TRBV4-1	NA	TRBJ1-4	CASSQETDATNEKLFF	TGCGCCAGCAGCCAAGAGACGGACGCAACTAATGAAAAACTGTTTTTT
NA	TRBV28	TRBD1	TRBJ2-7	CASSPQQGIGEQYF	TGTGCCAGCAGCCCTCAACAGGGGATTGGCGAGCAGTACTTC
NA	TRBV2	NA	TRBJ1-5	CASTGVILNQPQHF	TGTGCCAGCACCGGGGTTATACTCAATCAGCCCCAGCATTTT
few	TRBV4-3	TRBD2	TRBJ2-5	CASSRVSRGSGGAGETQYF	TGCGCCAGCAGCCGGGTTTCAAGGGGAAGCGGGGGGGCCGGAGAGACCCAGTACTTC
NA	TRBV7-8	TRBD1	TRBJ1-1	CASSSPRTGGGTEAFF	TGTGCCAGCAGCTCCCCTCGGACAGGGGGAGGGACTGAAGCTTTCTTT
few	TRBV3-1/TRBV3-2	TRBD2	TRBJ2-2	CASSPSWGGRTGELFF	TGTGCCAGCAGCCCCTCTTGGGGGGGGAGGACCGGGGAGCTGTTTTTT
NA	TRBV6-1	NA	TRBJ1-5	CASSEWDGNQPQHF	TGTGCCAGCAGTGAGTGGGACGGAAATCAGCCCCAGCATTTT
NA	TRBV6-6	TRBD1	TRBJ2-3	CASSDRESPREDTQYF	TGTGCCAGCAGCGACAGGGAGTCCCCTAGAGAGGATACGCAGTATTTT
NA	TRBV7-2	NA	TRBJ1-3	CASSLQGARAGNTIYF	TGTGCCAGCAGCTTACAAGGGGCCAGGGCTGGAAACACCATATATTTT
NA	TRBV2	TRBD2	TRBJ2-5	CASNREGGETQYF	TGTGCCAGTAACCGGGAGGGGGGAGAGACCCAGTACTTC
NA	TRBV7-9	TRBD2	TRBJ2-1	CASSLLSGGYNEQFF	TGTGCCAGCAGCTTATTAAGCGGGGGCTACAATGAGCAGTTCTTC
NA	TRBV28	TRBD1	TRBJ1-2	CASNLRQGKSGYTF	TGTGCCAGCAACTTGCGACAGGGAAAGAGCGGCTACACCTTC
few	TRBV5-1	NA	TRBJ1-2	CASSNSVYGYTF	TGCGCCAGCAGCAATAGCGTCTATGGCTACACCTTC
NA	TRBV7-2	TRBD1	TRBJ1-1	CASRRQGNTEAFF	TGTGCCAGCAGACGACAGGGCAACACTGAAGCTTTCTTT
NA	TRBV12-3/TRBV12-4	TRBD1	TRBJ1-4	CASGGQGNEKLFF	TGTGCCAGCGGGGGACAGGGGAATGAAAAACTGTTTTTT
once	TRBV15	TRBD1	TRBJ2-5	CATSRAGQGKETQYF	TGTGCCACCAGCAGAGCGGGACAGGGGAAAGAGACCCAGTACTTC
NA	TRBV28	NA	TRBJ1-1	CASSLYGVNTEAFF	TGTGCCAGCAGTTTATATGGAGTGAACACTGAAGCTTTCTTT
NA	TRBV19	TRBD1	TRBJ1-2	CASSTSGTGNYGYTF	TGTGCCAGTAGTACATCCGGGACAGGGAACTATGGCTACACCTTC